This TCR beta chain derives from a study of OX40 agonist ivuxolimab in advanced cancers. About the study: Patients received the agonistic anti-OX40 (CD134) antibody ivuxolimab. Findings and limits, study-wide: The study observed clonal expansion of CD4+ and CD8+ blood T cells by week 6 at 0.1 to 3.0 mg/kg. Those patients achieving a partial response at 0.1-3.0 mg/kg showed among the lowest clonal expansion.

The length of the CDR3 is 16 residues. Germline CDR1 reads MDHEN; CDR2 reads SYDVKM. J gave up 8 bases and V 5 bases, and 13 bases lay outside the gene matches. Measured with immunoSEQ multiplex PCR; TCRdb has only the in-frame clones, and not every one. The sample carries 90,000 to 150,000 clones, 75% to 90% recorded once. About this clone: Antigen specificity is unknown.

The genes are TRBV28 and TRBJ2-1; 9 positions match TRBD1. This specimen consisted of CD4+ or CD8+ T cells sorted from blood, obtained in a trial of the OX40 agonist ivuxolimab. The TCR was taken from an adult with an advanced solid tumor such as melanoma, head and neck, liver or kidney cancer. The CDR3 nucleotides read TGTGCCAGCAGTCCTCCCTTGACAGGGGGAAGCTATGAGCAGTTCTTC. As protein: CASSPPLTGGSYEQFF. Full variable domain (rest looked up from reference TRBV28 and TRBJ2-1): DVKVTQSSRYLVKRTGEKVFLECVQDMDHENMFWYRQDPGLGLRLIYFSYDVKMKEKGDIPEGYSVSREKKERFSLILESASTNQTSMYLCASSPPLTGGSYEQFFGPGTRLTVL.